The 19 T cell receptor beta chains below come from one sample, sequenced in a study of metastatic and nonmetastatic thyroid tumors (dated by TCRdb to the early 2020s). No patient had received any treatment before thyroid surgery. Library generation was performed with PCR. The sequencer listed for this sample is Illumina HiSeq 4000. The raw public data were reprocessed by TCRdb itself: fastp quality trimming at Q25, MiXCR clonotype calling, in-frame beta chains only. For this sample the table gives over 30,000 clones, of which about a fifth were detected only once. 3% to 3.5% of the sample belongs to the ten largest clones. Material: tumor tissue. The source is a male donor with papillary thyroid cancer or a benign thyroid nodule (not recorded which). Some clones in this sample may be carry-over from other donors' samples.

Many counts were recorded for this clone. The chain is built from TRBV27 and TRBJ2-7; 11 bases map to TRBD2. Trimming cost V 5 bases and J 4 bases; bases outside gene matches: 16. Germline V lookup: CDR1 MNHEY, CDR2 SMNVEV (reference sequence). The CDR3 sequence is 18 residues long. CDR3 DNA sequence: TGTGCCAGCAGTCAGGCCGAGGGGACTAGCGGAGCCCCTTACGAGCAGTACTTC. It yields the protein CASSQAEGTSGAPYEQYF.

This clone showed up many times. The chain joins TRBV19 to TRBJ2-3; TRBD2 matches 13 bases. CDR1 LNHDA and CDR2 SQIVND come from the germline V gene (reference sequence). The CDR3 has 19 amino acids. V dropped 2 bases and J dropped 4; count of bases not matched to a gene: 12. CDR3 nucleotide sequence: TGTGCCAGTAGTATAAACCCCCGGACTAGCGGGAGTAAGTCAGATACGCAGTATTTT. This translates into CASSINPRTSGSKSDTQYF.

This clone was detected a few times. The CDR3 region is CASTRGHGNTGELFF. For the CDR3, the DNA is TGTGCCAGCACCAGGGGACATGGTAACACCGGGGAGCTGTTTTTT. The V and J genes are TRBV12-3 or TRBV12-4 and TRBJ2-2; a weak D match, TRBD1 (6 bases). V shed 7 bases and J shed 2 bases, with 14 bases lying between them. This CDR3 is 15 amino acids long.

This clone has just a few counts. Other DNA variants within this sample encode the same CDR3. V is TRBV10-3 and J is TRBJ1-1; D not certain. The CDR3 has 16 residues. CDR1 and CDR2 (germline): ENHRY, SYGVKD. Between the trimmed V and J ends, which lost 2 bases and 7 bases, there was a span of 20 bases. This CDR3 reads CAISETQGFQGGEAFF. The CDR3 DNA follows: TGTGCCATCAGTGAGACTCAAGGGTTCCAAGGAGGTGAAGCTTTCTTT.

The chain links TRBV24-1 to TRBJ2-2, with D possibly TRBD1 on 5 matching bases. The V end was cut by 4 bases, the J end by 8 bases, with 16 bases between. Germline V gene sequence: CDR1 KGHDR, CDR2 SFDVKD. The CDR3 length is 15 residues. The chain's CDR3 is CATSDTISREGELFF. The CDR3 DNA sequence: TGTGCCACCAGTGACACTATCTCCAGGGAAGGGGAGCTGTTTTTT.

V and J are TRBV9 and TRBJ2-3, with D possibly TRBD2 on 5 matching bases. V was pared by 3 bases and J by 11 bases, with 10 bases between. Germline V CDR1 and CDR2: SGDLS, YYNGEE. CDR3 length: 11 amino acids. The CDR3 sequence: CASSDGGEQYF. As DNA, the CDR3 is TGTGCCAGCAGCGACGGAGGAGAGCAGTATTTT.

This chain links TRBV15 with TRBJ2-5, with D unclear. The germline CDR1 and CDR2 sequences are LNHNV and YYDKDF (reference sequence). Between the trimmed V and J ends, which lost 3 bases and 5 bases, there was a span of 10 bases. The CDR3 extends over 13 amino acids. CDR3 coding DNA: TGTGCCACCAGCAGCATCCCTGGGGAGACCCAGTACTTC. Residues: CATSSIPGETQYF.

In this sample, this clone turned up many times. Other DNA sequences within the sample encode an identical CDR3. The chain employs TRBV5-4 and TRBJ2-7; possible D gene TRBD1, 6 bases. Between the trimmed V and J ends, which lost 9 bases and 7 bases, there was a span of 14 bases. The CDR3 runs to 11 residues. Germline lookup yields CDR1 SGHNT and CDR2 YYREEE (reference sequence). The CDR3 DNA reads as TGTGCCACGAGTCAGGGGCGTGAGCAGTACTTC. This encodes CATSQGREQYF.

In this sample, this clone turned up many times. The gene calls are TRBV10-3 and TRBJ2-1; the match to TRBD2 covers 11 bases. J gave up 7 bases and V 5 bases, and 10 bases lay outside the gene matches. Germline CDR1 is ENHRY and CDR2 is SYGVKD. This CDR3 region has 16 residues. In DNA, the CDR3 is TGTGCCATCAGTATTCCCTTAGCGGGAGGGCCAAATGAGCAGTTCTTC. This gives the protein CAISIPLAGGPNEQFF.

The chain employs TRBV11-1 and TRBJ2-2; D is uncertain. This CDR3 has 15 residues. Looked up from germline, CDR1 is SGHAT and CDR2 is FQDESV (reference sequence). V shed 5 bases and J shed 0 bases, with 10 bases lying between them. CDR3 sequence (DNA): TGTGCCAGCAGCCTTAGGCGAACGAACACCGGGGAGCTGTTTTTT. Amino acids: CASSLRRTNTGELFF.

The chain joins TRBV2 to TRBJ2-1; TRBD1 might be the D (6 bases). V dropped 6 bases and J dropped 6 bases, with 12 bases sitting between them. There are 13 residues in the CDR3. Germline CDR1 reads SNHLY; CDR2 reads FYNNEI. CDR3 bases: TGTGCCAGCAGCGAACAGGGCATCAATGAGCAGTTCTTC. Amino acid sequence: CASSEQGINEQFF. Combining the CDR3 with reference TRBV2 and TRBJ2-1 gives the whole variable domain EPEVTQTPSHQVTQMGQEVILRCVPISNHLYFYWYRQILGQKVEFLVSFYNNEISEKSEIFDDQFSVERPDGSNFTLKIRSTKLEDSAMYFCASSEQGINEQFFGPGTRLTVL.

This clone was detected ten times or more. This chain connects TRBV19 to TRBJ1-2, with TRBD1 as a possible D gene (5 bases). The CDR3 has 14 residues. Trimming stripped 6 bases from V and 8 bases from J, with 19 bases between. Looked up from germline, CDR1 is LNHDA and CDR2 is SQIVND (reference sequence). The CDR3 sequence: CASSEIQGRGGYTF. The CDR3 DNA reads as TGTGCCAGTAGCGAAATTCAGGGAAGAGGAGGCTACACCTTC.

This chain links TRBV30 with TRBJ1-1; D unresolved. V was cut by 2 bases and J by 2 bases, with 15 bases left in between. This CDR3 comprises 15 residues. Germline CDR1 GTSNPN, CDR2 SVGIG (reference sequence). DNA of the CDR3: TGTGCCTGGAGTTGGGAATTGGGTACAAACACTGAAGCTTTCTTT. It is translated as CAWSWELGTNTEAFF.

A note on this clone: One end of the junction fails to match germline, which may point to a read error. The chain carries TRBV28 and TRBJ1-6; 8 bases line up with TRBD1. Germline V gene lookup returns CDR1 MDHEN and CDR2 SYDVKM. This CDR3 is built from 13 residues. In DNA, the CDR3 is TGTGCCAGAACGAACAGGGGGATGTCACCACTCCACTTT. It specifies CARTNRGMSPLHF.

In DNA form, the CDR3 reads TGTGCCCGCGGACAGGGGAATCTTGTCGGGGAGCTGTTTTTT. Amino acid sequence: CARGQGNLVGELFF. The V and J genes are TRBV30 and TRBJ2-2; 9 nucleotides align to TRBD1. The V gene end was trimmed by 8 bases and the J gene end by 7 bases; junction bases not matched to a gene: 11. CDR1 and CDR2 from the germline V gene are GTSNPN and SVGIG (reference sequence). This CDR3 comprises 14 residues.

This clone is termed medium-sized. The chain has TRBV6-1 and TRBJ1-6, with 9 bases aligning to TRBD1. Trimming at V came to 0 bases and at J to 8 bases, leaving 5 bases not matched to a gene. The CDR3 contains 16 residues. CDR1 is MNHNS and CDR2 is SASEGT in the germline V gene. The CDR3 region has the DNA TGTGCCAGCAGTGAAGCTGTGGGACAGGGCGATTCACCCCTCCACTTT. Protein: CASSEAVGQGDSPLHF.

This clone was counted at least ten times. The V gene is TRBV20-1, the J gene TRBJ2-7, with unresolved D. The germline V gene has CDR1 DFQATT and CDR2 SNEGSKA (reference sequence). This CDR3 has 12 residues. The V gene lost 5 bases and the J gene lost 3 bases, with 11 bases spanning the gap. CDR3: CSAASNIYEQYF. The CDR3 DNA follows: TGCAGTGCTGCGTCTAACATCTACGAGCAGTACTTC.

The CDR3 DNA is TGCAGTGCTAGAGCGAGACTAGCGGGTTCCTACGAGCAGTACTTC. This translates into CSARARLAGSYEQYF. The chain joins TRBV20-1 to TRBJ2-7; 10 bases match TRBD2. Germline V CDR1 and CDR2: DFQATT, SNEGSKA (reference sequence). Unmatched junction bases numbered 4, after V lost 1 base and J lost 1 base. The CDR3 has 15 amino acids.

V and J are TRBV28 and TRBJ1-1, with TRBD1 matching over 8 bases. The V and J ends lost 6 bases and 7 bases, in that order; junction bases with no gene match: 4. Germline V gene lookup returns CDR1 MDHEN and CDR2 SYDVKM. CDR3 length: 12 amino acids. The CDR3 reads CASSRGLGEAFF. The CDR3 bases are TGTGCCAGCAGCAGGGGGCTCGGTGAAGCTTTCTTT.